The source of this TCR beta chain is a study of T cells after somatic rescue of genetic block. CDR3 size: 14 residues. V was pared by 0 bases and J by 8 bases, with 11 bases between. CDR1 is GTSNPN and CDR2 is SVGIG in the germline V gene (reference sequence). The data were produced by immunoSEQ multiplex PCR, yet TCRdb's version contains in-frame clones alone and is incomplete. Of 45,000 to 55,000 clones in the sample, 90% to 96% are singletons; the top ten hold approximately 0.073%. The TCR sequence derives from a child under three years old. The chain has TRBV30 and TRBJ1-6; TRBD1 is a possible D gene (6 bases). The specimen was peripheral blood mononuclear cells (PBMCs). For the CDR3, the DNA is TGTGCCTGGAGTGTACTCCGGACAGATTCACCCCTCCACTTT. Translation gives CAWSVLRTDSPLHF.